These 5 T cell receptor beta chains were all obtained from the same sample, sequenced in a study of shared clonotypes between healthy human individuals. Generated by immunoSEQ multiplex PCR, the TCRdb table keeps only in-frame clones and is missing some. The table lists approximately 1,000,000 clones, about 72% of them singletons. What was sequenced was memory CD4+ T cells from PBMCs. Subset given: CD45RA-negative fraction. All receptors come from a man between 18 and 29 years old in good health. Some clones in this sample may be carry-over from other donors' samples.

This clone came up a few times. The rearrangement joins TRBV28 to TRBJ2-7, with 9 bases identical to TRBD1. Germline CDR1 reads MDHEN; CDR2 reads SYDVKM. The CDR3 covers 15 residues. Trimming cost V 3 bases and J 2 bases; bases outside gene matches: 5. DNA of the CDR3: TGTGCCAGCAGTTTTTTGGGGACAGGGCCCTACGAGCAGTACTTC. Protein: CASSFLGTGPYEQYF.

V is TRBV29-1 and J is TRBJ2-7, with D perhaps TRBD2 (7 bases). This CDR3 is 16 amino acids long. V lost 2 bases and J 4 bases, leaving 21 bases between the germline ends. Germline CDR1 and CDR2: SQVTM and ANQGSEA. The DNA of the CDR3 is TGCAGCGTTGAAAGCCCCGGGAGTGGGGGGGCTTACGAGCAGTACTTC. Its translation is CSVESPGSGGAYEQYF.

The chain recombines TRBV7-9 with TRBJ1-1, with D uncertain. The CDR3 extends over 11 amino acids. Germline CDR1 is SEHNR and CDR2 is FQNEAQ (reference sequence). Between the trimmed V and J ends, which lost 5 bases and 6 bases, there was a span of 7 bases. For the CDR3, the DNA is TGTGCCAGCAGCCGATCCCCTGAAGCTTTCTTT. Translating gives CASSRSPEAFF.

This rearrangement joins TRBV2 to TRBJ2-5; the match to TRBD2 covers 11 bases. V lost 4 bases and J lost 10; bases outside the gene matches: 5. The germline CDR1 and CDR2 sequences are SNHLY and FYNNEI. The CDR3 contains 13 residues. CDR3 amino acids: CASSGLAGGVQYF. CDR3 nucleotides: TGTGCCAGCAGTGGTCTAGCGGGGGGTGTCCAGTACTTC.

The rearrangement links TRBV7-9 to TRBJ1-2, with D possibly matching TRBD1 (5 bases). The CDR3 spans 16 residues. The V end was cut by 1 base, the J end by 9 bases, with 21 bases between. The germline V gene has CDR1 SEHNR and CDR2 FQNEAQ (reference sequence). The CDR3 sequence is CASSLVLGQPSGSYTF. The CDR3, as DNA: TGTGCCAGCAGCTTAGTGTTAGGACAACCATCTGGGAGCTACACCTTC.